This section outlines one T cell receptor (beta chain) sequence together with its context. Vbeta (60) and Jbeta (13) primers were used in the PCR. Repertoires were generated with immunoSEQ multiplex PCR, while TCRdb's copy carries only in-frame clones and drops some. Here the sample spans about 150,000 clones, 80% being singletons. This sample was taken from a study of cytomegalovirus exposure and HLA in healthy donors. From germline, CDR1 is LNHDA and CDR2 SQIVND (reference sequence). The V gene lost 3 bases and the J gene lost 1 base, with 7 bases spanning the gap. The CDR3 loop spans 14 amino acids.

This sequence was found in a man younger than 45 in good health and CMV-seropositive. The chain joins TRBV19 to TRBJ1-3, with D hard to call. The sequencing sample was made of PBMCs. The DNA for the CDR3 is TGTGCCAGTAGTATTTCGGTTTCTGGAAACACCATATATTTT. This gives the protein CASSISVSGNTIYF.